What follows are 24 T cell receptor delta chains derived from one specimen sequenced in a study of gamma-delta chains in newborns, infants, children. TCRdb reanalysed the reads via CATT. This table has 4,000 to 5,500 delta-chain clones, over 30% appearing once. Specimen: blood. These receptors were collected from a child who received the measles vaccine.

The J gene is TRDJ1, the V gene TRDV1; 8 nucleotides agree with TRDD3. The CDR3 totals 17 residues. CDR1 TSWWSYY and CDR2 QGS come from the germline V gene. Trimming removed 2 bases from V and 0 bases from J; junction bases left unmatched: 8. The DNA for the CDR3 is TGTGCTCTTGGGGAAGAATACTGGGGGTTGTACACCGATAAACTCATCTTT. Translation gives CALGEEYWGLYTDKLIF.

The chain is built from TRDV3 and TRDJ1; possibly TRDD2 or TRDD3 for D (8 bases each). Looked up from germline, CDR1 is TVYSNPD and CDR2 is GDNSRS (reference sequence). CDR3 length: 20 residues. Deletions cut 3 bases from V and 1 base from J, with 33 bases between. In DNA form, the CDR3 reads TGTGCCTTCGGCCTTCCTAGCGCTTGTGGGATACGGTCGGCCACCGATAAACTCATCTTT. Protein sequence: CAFGLPSACGIRSATDKLIF.

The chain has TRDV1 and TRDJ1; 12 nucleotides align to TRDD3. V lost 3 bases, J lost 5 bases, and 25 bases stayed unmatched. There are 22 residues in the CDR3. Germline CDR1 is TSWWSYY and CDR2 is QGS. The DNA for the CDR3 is TGTGCTCTTGGGGACGAATTTGCCTTCCCATCGTACTGGGGGATACCGTCAGATAAACTCATCTTT. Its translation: CALGDEFAFPSYWGIPSDKLIF.

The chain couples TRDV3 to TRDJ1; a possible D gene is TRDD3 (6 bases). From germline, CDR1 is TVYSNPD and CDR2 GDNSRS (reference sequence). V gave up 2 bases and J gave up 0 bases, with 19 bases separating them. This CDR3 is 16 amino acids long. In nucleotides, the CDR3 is TGTGCCTTTTTCCCGCGGGGGACTTCGTACACCGATAAACTCATCTTT. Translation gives CAFFPRGTSYTDKLIF.

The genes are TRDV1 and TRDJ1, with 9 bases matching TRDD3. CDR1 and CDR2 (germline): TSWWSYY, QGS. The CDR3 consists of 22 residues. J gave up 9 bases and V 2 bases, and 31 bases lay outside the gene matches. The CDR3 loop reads CALGEELPPFTGGRLDIMELIF. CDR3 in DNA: TGTGCTCTTGGGGAAGAGCTCCCACCCTTTACTGGGGGACGGCTCGATATAATGGAACTCATCTTT.

The CDR3 DNA reads as TGTGCCTTTATATCCCTACGAGGGGGGAGTGGGGCCCTCTACACCGATAAACTCATCTTT. It is translated as CAFISLRGGSGALYTDKLIF. The chain combines TRDV3 with TRDJ1, with D perhaps TRDD3 (6 bases). The CDR3 runs to 20 residues. CDR1 is TVYSNPD and CDR2 is GDNSRS in the germline V gene (reference sequence). The V end was cut by 1 base, the J end by 0 bases, with 30 bases between. The full variable domain, its missing parts supplied by reference TRDV3 and TRDJ1, is CDKVTQSSPDQTVASGSEVVLLCTYDTVYSNPDLFWYRIRPDYSFQFVFYGDNSRSEGADFTQGRFSVKHILTQKAFHLVISPVRTEDSATYYCAFISLRGGSGALYTDKLIFGKGTRVTVEP.

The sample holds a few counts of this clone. In nucleotides, the CDR3 is TGTGCAGCAAGCGCGCGGGCTACTAAGGAGAACATGGTTGAGGATATGGAAGGGTACACCGATAAACTCATCTTT. Amino acids: CAASARATKENMVEDMEGYTDKLIF. The chain employs TRAV29/DV5 and TRDJ1; the D gene is possibly TRDD3 (5 bases). The CDR3 has 25 amino acids. The ends were cut back, 0 bases at V and 0 bases at J, with 42 bases in the middle. The germline CDR1 and CDR2 sequences are NSMFDY and ISSIKDK.

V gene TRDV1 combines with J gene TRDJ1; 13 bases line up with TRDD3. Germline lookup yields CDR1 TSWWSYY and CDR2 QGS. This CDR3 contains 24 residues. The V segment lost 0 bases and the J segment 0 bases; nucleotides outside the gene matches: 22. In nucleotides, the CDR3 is TGTGCTCTTGGGGAACTTAAACTCCCCAAGGTCGTACTGGGGGATACGCCTTACACCGATAAACTCATCTTT. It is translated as CALGELKLPKVVLGDTPYTDKLIF.

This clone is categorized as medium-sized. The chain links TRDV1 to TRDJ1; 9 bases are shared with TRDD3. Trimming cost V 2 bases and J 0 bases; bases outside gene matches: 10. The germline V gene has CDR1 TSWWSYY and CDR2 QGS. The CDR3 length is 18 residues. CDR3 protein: CALGESYWGTPNTDKLIF. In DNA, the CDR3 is TGTGCTCTTGGGGAAAGCTACTGGGGGACCCCAAACACCGATAAACTCATCTTT.

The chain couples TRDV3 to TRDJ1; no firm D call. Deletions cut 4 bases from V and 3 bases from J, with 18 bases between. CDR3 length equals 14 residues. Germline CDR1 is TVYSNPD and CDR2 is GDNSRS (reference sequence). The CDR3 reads CAYSFGRLADKLIF. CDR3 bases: TGTGCCTACAGCTTTGGGAGATTAGCCGATAAACTCATCTTT.

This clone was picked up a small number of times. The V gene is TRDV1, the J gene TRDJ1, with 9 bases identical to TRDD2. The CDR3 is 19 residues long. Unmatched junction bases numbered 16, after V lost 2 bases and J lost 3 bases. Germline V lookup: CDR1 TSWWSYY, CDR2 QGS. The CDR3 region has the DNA TGTGCTCTTGGGGAAGTAGGCCTTCCTACAGTAGGGGGCTCCGATAAACTCATCTTT. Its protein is CALGEVGLPTVGGSDKLIF.

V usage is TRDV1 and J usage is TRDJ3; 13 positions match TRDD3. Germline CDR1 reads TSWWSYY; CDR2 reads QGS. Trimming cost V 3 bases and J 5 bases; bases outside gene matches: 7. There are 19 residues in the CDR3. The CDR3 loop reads CALGDAYWGIRRDTRQMFF. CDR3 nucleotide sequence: TGTGCTCTTGGGGACGCGTACTGGGGGATACGCAGGGACACCCGACAGATGTTTTTC.

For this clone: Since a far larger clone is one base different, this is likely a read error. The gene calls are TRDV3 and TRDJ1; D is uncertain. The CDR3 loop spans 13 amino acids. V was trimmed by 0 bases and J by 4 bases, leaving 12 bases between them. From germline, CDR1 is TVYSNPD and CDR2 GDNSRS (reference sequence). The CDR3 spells CAFRGTTDDKLIF. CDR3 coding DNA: TGTGCCTTTAGGGGTACTACCGACGATAAACTCATCTTT. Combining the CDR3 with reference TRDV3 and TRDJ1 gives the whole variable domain CDKVTQSSPDQTVASGSEVVLLCTYDTVYSNPDLFWYRIRPDYSFQFVFYGDNSRSEGADFTQGRFSVKHILTQKAFHLVISPVRTEDSATYYCAFRGTTDDKLIFGKGTRVTVEP.

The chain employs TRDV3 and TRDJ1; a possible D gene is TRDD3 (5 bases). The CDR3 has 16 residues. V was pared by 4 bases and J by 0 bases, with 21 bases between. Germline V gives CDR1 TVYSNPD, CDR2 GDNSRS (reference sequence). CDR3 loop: CAWEGYLGSHTDKLIF. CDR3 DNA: TGTGCCTGGGAGGGGTACTTGGGGTCCCACACCGATAAACTCATCTTT.

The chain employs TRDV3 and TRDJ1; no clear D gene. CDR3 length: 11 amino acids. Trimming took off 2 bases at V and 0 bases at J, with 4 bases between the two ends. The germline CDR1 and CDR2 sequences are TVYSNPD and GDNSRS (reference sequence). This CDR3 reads CAFQYTDKLIF. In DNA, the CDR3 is TGTGCCTTTCAGTACACCGATAAACTCATCTTT.

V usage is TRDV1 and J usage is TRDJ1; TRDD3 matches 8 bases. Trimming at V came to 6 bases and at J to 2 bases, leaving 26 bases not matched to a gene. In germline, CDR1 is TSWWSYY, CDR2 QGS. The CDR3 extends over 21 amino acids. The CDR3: CALGQKGRDWGLPCGTDKLIF. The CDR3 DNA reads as TGTGCTCTTGGCCAAAAGGGGAGGGACTGGGGGCTCCCGTGCGGGACCGATAAACTCATCTTT.

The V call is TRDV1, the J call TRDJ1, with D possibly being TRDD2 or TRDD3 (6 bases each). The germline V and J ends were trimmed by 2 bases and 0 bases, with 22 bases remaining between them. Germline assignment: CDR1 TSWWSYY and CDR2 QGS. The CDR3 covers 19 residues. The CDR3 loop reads CALGEGLPGLIRYTDKLIF. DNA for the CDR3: TGTGCTCTTGGGGAAGGCCTTCCAGGGTTGATACGCTACACCGATAAACTCATCTTT.

CDR3 sequence (DNA): TGTGCTCTTGGGGAACGCCCCCTCGTTGGCTACGTGGACTGGGGGGGGCCCGATAAACTCATCTTT. This sequence encodes CALGERPLVGYVDWGGPDKLIF. V is TRDV1 and J is TRDJ1, with 8 bases aligning to TRDD3. The J segment lost 3 bases and the V segment lost 1 base, leaving 25 bases of the junction unmatched. There are 22 residues in the CDR3. The germline V gene encodes CDR1 TSWWSYY and CDR2 QGS.

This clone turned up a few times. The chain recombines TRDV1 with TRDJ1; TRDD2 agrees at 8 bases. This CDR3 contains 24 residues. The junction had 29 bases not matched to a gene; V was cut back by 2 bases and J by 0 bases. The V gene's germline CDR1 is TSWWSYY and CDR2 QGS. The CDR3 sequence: CALGESTRGLPIFVGKYHTDKLIF. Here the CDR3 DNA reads TGTGCTCTTGGGGAATCAACCCGGGGCCTTCCTATCTTCGTGGGCAAATACCACACCGATAAACTCATCTTT.

CDR3 residues: CACDKMGDLTAQLFF. The CDR3 DNA sequence: TGTGCCTGTGACAAAATGGGGGATTTGACAGCACAACTCTTCTTT. The J gene is TRDJ2, the V gene TRDV2; 7 nucleotides line up with TRDD3. CDR1 and CDR2 (germline): GEAIGNYY, EKD. CDR3 length equals 15 residues. Trimming took 2 bases from V and 1 from J; bases not matched to a gene: 3.

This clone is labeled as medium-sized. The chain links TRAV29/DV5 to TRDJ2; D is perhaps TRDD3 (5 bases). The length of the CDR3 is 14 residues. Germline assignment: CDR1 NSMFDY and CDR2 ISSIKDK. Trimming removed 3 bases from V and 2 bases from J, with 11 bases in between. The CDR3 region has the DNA TGTGCAGCAAACAGTGGGGCCTTGACAGCACAACTCTTCTTT. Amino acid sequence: CAANSGALTAQLFF.

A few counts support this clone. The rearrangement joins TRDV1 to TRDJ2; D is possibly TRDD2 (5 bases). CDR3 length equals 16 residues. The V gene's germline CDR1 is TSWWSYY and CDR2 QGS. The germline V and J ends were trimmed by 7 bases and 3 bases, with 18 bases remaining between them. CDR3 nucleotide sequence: TGTGCTCTTGCTACGAAAGACCCTACCCTGACAGCACAACTCTTCTTT. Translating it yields CALATKDPTLTAQLFF.

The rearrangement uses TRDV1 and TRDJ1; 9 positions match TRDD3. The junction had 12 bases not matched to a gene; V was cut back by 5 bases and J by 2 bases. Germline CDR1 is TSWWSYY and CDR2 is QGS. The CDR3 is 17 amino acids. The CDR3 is CALGTPERGYGTDKLIF. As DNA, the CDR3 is TGTGCTCTTGGGACACCAGAAAGGGGATACGGGACCGATAAACTCATCTTT.

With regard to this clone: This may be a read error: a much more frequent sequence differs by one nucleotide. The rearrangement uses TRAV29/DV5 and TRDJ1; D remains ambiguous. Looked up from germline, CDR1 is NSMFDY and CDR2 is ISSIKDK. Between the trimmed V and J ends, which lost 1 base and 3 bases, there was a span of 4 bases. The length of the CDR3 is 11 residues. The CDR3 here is CAASYPDKLIF. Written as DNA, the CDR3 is TGTGCAGCAAGCTACCCCGATAAACTCATCTTT.